One sample yielded the 6 T cell receptor beta chains listed below, sequenced in a study of somatic mutations in cytotoxic T cells in rheumatoid arthritis. Sequencing was performed with immunoSEQ multiplex PCR; in TCRdb, only in-frame clones are kept and a portion is missing. The repertoire holds 12,000 or so clones, with over 80% as singletons. The sample was CD8+ T cells sorted from blood. All receptors come from a woman aged 55-70 years in good health.

This chain uses TRBV7-8 with TRBJ2-4, with TRBD2 identical over 7 bases. V trimming: 5 bases; J trimming: 3 bases; junction bases outside the gene matches: 7. CDR3 length equals 15 residues. Germline V gene lookup returns CDR1 SGHVS and CDR2 FQNEAQ. CDR3 nucleotides: TGTGCCAGCAGCCCCTCGGGGGGAGGCAAAAACATTCAGTACTTC. Translating it yields CASSPSGGGKNIQYF.

This clone has just one count. The chain uses TRBV28 and TRBJ2-7, with D unclear. This CDR3 is built from 11 residues. Between the trimmed V and J ends, which lost 4 bases and 7 bases, there was a span of 8 bases. In germline, CDR1 is MDHEN, CDR2 SYDVKM. DNA of the CDR3: TGTGCCAGCAGTTCCGGAAGGGAGCAGTACGTC. Translated: CASSSGREQYV.

The genes are TRBV6-6 and TRBJ2-3; D is possibly TRBD2 (5 bases). Per the germline V gene, CDR1 is MNHNY and CDR2 is SVGAGI (reference sequence). The length of the CDR3 is 14 residues. V was pared by 5 bases and J by 0 bases, with 9 bases between. In DNA, the CDR3 is TGTGCCAGCAGTCCCTGGACTAGCACAGATACGCAGTATTTT. Translated, it gives CASSPWTSTDTQYF.

In DNA, the CDR3 is TGTGCCAGCAGCCGACCACCGGGGGAGGGAAGATACGTTGAGCAGTACTTC. It yields the protein CASSRPPGEGRYVEQYF. The chain links TRBV27 to TRBJ2-7, with 7 bases aligning to TRBD2. CDR1 and CDR2 from the germline V gene are MNHEY and SMNVEV (reference sequence). V trimming: 6 bases; J trimming: 7 bases; junction bases outside the gene matches: 21. The CDR3 loop spans 17 amino acids.

The chain links TRBV7-2 to TRBJ2-5; no firm D call. V lost 1 base to trimming and J lost 0 bases, with 9 bases between them. Germline V gives CDR1 SGHTA, CDR2 FQGNSA. CDR3 length: 15 amino acids. In nucleotides, the CDR3 is TGTGCCAGCAGCTTAGTTGCACTTGACCAAGAGACCCAGTACTTC. Amino acids: CASSLVALDQETQYF.

This chain links TRBV4-2 with TRBJ1-2, with 7 bases fitting TRBD1. With V trimmed by 1 base and J by 3 bases, 8 bases remained unmatched. The CDR3 runs to 16 residues. The germline V gene has CDR1 LGHNA and CDR2 YNFKEQ. CDR3 protein: CASSQGQGSWDYGYTF. The CDR3 coding sequence is TGTGCCAGCAGCCAAGGACAGGGAAGTTGGGACTATGGCTACACCTTC.